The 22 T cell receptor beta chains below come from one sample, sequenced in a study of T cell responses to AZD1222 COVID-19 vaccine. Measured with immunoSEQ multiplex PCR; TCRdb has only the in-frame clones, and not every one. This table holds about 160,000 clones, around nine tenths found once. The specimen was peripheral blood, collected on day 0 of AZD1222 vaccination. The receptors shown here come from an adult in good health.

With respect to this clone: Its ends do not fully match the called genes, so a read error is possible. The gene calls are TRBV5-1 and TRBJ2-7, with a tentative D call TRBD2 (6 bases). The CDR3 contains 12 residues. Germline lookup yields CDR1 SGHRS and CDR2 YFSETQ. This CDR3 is CASRGDSNEQYF. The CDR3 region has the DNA TGCGCCAGCAGGGGGGACTCCAACGAGCAGTACTTC.

CDR3: CASSQGPREQYF. DNA of the CDR3: TGCGCCAGCAGCCAAGGCCCGAGGGAGCAGTACTTC. The chain links TRBV4-3 to TRBJ2-7; D is unresolved. CDR3 length equals 12 residues. CDR1 and CDR2 from the germline V gene are LGHNA and YSLEER. Trimming took 1 base from V and 7 from J, leaving 8 bases between them.

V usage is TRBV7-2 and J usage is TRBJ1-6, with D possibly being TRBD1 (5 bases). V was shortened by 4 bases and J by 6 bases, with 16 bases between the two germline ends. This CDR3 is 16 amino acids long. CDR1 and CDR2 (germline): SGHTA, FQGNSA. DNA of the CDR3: TGTGCCAGCAGCTCAGAACCGGGACGGGGTAATTCACCCCTCCACTTT. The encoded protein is CASSSEPGRGNSPLHF.

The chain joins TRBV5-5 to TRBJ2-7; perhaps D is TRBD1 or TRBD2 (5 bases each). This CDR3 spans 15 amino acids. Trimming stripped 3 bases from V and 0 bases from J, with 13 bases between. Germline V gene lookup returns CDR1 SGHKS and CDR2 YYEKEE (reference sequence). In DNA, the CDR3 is TGTGCCAGCAGCTCCACTCCCGGGGCCTCCTACGAGCAGTACTTC. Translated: CASSSTPGASYEQYF.

The CDR3 DNA reads as TGCGCCAGCAGCCAAGATCGACGGCGGAACTCTGGGGCCAACGTCCTGACTTTC. This translates into CASSQDRRRNSGANVLTF. The chain combines TRBV4-3 with TRBJ2-6; D remains unclear. Trimming shortened V by 0 bases and J by 0 bases, and 12 bases separated the two germline ends. The CDR3 has 18 amino acids. CDR1 and CDR2 from the germline V gene are LGHNA and YSLEER.

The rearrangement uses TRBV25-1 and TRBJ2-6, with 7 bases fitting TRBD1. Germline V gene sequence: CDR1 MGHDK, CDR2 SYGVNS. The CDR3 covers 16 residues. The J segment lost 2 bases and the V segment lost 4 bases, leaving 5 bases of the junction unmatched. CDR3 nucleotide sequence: TGTGCCAGCAGTGTAGAGGGGGCAGCTGGGGCCAACGTCCTGACTTTC. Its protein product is CASSVEGAAGANVLTF.

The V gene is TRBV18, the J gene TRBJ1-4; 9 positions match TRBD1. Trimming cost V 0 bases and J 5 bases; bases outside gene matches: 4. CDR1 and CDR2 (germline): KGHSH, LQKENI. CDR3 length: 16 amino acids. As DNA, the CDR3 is TGTGCCAGCTCACCACCGAGGACAGGGGAAAATGAAAAACTGTTTTTT. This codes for CASSPPRTGENEKLFF.

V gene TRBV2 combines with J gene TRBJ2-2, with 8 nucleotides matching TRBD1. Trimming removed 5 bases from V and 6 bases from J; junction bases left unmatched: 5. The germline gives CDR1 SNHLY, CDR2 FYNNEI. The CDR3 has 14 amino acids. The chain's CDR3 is CASSLQGVAGELFF. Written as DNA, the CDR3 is TGTGCCAGCAGTTTACAGGGGGTAGCCGGGGAGCTGTTTTTT.

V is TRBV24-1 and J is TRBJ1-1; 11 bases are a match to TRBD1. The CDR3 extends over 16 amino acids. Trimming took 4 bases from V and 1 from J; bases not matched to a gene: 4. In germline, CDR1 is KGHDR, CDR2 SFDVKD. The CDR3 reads CATSDHGTGGNTEAFF. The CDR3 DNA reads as TGTGCCACCAGTGACCATGGGACAGGGGGGAACACTGAAGCTTTCTTT.

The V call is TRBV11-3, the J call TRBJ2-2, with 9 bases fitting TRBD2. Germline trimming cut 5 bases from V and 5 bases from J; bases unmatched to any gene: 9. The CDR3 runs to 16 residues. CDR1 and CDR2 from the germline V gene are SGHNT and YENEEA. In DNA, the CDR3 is TGTGCCAGCAGCCGAAGTCGCGGGGGGGGTACCGGGGAGCTGTTTTTT. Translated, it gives CASSRSRGGGTGELFF.

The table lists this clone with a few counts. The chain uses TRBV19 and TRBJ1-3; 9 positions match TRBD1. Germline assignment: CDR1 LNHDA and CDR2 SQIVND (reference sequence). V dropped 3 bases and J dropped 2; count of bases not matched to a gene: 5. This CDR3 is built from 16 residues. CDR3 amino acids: CASSIQQGAAGNTIYF. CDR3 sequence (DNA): TGTGCCAGTAGTATCCAACAGGGGGCCGCTGGAAACACCATATATTTT.

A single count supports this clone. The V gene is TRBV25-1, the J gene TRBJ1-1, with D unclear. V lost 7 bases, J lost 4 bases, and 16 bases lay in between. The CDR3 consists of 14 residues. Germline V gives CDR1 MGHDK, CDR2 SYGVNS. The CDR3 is CASTPGLESTEAFF. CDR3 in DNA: TGTGCCAGCACCCCAGGTCTGGAAAGCACTGAAGCTTTCTTT.

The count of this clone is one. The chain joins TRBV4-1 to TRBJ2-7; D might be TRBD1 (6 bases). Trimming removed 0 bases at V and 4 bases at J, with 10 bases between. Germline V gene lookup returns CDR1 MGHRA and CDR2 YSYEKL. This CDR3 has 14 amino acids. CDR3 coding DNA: TGCGCCAGCAGCCAAGACGTCAGGGGATACGAGCAGTACTTC. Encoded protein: CASSQDVRGYEQYF.

CDR3 DNA: TGTGCCAGCAGTGAGGTCCAGCGGGGGCCGTACAATGAGCAGTTCTTC. Protein: CASSEVQRGPYNEQFF. This chain joins TRBV2 and TRBJ2-1; TRBD2 matches at 8 bases. CDR1 is SNHLY, CDR2 FYNNEI, per germline. CDR3 length equals 16 residues. V shed 3 bases, J shed 4 bases, and the junction held 8 bases outside the gene matches.

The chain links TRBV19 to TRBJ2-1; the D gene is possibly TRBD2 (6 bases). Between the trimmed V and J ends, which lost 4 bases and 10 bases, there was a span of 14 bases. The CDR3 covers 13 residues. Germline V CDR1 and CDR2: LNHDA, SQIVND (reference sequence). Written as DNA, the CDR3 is TGTGCCAGTAGTACCTCGGGGGATGGAGAGCAGTTCTTC. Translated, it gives CASSTSGDGEQFF.

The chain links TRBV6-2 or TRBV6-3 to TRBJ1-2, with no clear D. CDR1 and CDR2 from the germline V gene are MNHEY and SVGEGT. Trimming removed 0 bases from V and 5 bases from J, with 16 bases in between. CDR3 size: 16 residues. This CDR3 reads CASSYSFSSSGYGYTF. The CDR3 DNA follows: TGTGCCAGCAGTTACTCCTTTTCATCTTCGGGTTATGGCTACACCTTC.

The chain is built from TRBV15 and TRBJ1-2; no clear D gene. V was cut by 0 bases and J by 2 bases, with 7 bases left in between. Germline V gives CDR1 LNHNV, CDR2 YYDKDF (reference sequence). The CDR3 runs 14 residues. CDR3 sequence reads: CATSREQPNYGYTF. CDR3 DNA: TGTGCCACCAGCAGAGAGCAGCCAAACTATGGCTACACCTTC.

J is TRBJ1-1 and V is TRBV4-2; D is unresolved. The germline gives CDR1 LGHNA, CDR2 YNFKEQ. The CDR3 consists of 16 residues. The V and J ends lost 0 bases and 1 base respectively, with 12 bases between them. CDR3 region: CASSQDHGGRNTEAFF. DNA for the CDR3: TGTGCCAGCAGCCAAGACCACGGAGGGAGGAACACTGAAGCTTTCTTT.

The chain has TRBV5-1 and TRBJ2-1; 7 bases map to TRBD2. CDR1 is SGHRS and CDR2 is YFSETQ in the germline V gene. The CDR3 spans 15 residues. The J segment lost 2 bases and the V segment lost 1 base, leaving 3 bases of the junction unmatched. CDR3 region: CASSLPLAAYNEQFF. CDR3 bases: TGCGCCAGCAGCTTGCCTCTAGCGGCCTACAATGAGCAGTTCTTC. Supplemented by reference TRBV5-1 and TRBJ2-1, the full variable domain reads KAGVTQTPRYLIKTRGQQVTLSCSPISGHRSVSWYQQTPGQGLQFLFEYFSETQRNKGNFPGRFSGRQFSNSRSEMNVSTLELGDSALYLCASSLPLAAYNEQFFGPGTRLTVL.

The CDR3 region is CASSLLGLKGGYEQYF. The CDR3 region has the DNA TGTGCCAGCAGCCTTTTAGGGTTAAAAGGGGGTTACGAGCAGTACTTC. This rearrangement joins TRBV5-6 to TRBJ2-7, with D tentatively TRBD1 (6 bases). The CDR3 contains 16 residues. V lost 4 bases, J lost 4 bases, and 21 bases lay in between. Germline-derived CDR1 and CDR2 are SGHDT and YYEEEE.

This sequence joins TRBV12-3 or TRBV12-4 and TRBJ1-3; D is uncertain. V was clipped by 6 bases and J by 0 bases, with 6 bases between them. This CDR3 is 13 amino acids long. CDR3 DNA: TGTGCCAGCAGCGAAAGCTCTGGAAACACCATATATTTT. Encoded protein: CASSESSGNTIYF.

This chain's CDR3 is CASTGGRQYGYTF. The CDR3 DNA sequence: TGTGCCAGCACGGGCGGGAGACAATATGGCTACACCTTC. The chain carries TRBV28 and TRBJ1-2; D remains ambiguous. Trimming took 7 bases from V and 5 from J, leaving 14 bases between them. The CDR3 length is 13 residues. Germline V gene sequence: CDR1 MDHEN, CDR2 SYDVKM.